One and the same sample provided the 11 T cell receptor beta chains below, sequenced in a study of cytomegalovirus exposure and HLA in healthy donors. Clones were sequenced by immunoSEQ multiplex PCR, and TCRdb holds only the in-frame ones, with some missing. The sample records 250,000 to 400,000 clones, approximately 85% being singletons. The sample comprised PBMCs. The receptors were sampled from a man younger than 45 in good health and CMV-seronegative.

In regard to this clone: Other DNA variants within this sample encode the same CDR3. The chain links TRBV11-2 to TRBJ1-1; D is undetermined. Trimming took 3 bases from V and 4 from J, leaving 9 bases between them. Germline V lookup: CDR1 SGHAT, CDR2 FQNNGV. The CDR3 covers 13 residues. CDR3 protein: CASSFQGGTEAFF. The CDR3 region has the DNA TGTGCCAGCAGCTTTCAAGGCGGCACTGAAGCTTTCTTT.

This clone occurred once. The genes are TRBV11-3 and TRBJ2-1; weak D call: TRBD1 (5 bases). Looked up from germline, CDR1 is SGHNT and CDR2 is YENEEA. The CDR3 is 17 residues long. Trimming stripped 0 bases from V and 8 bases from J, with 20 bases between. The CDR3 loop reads CASSLEVRPGMGYEQFF. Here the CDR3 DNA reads TGTGCCAGCAGCTTAGAGGTCCGGCCAGGGATGGGCTATGAGCAGTTCTTC.

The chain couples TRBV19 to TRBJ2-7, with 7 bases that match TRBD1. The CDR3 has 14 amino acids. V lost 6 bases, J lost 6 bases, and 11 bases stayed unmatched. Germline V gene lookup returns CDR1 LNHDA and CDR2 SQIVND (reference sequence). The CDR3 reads CASRRQGSSGEQYF. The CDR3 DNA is TGTGCCAGTAGAAGACAGGGAAGTTCTGGCGAGCAGTACTTC.

CDR3 bases: TGCGCCAGCAGCACGAACCCCGGGACAGATTCGACCATGAACACTGAAGCTTTCTTT. It is translated as CASSTNPGTDSTMNTEAFF. The chain joins TRBV5-1 to TRBJ1-1, with 7 bases lining up with TRBD1. Germline trimming cut 4 bases from V and 0 bases from J; bases unmatched to any gene: 18. The germline gives CDR1 SGHRS, CDR2 YFSETQ. This CDR3 comprises 19 residues.

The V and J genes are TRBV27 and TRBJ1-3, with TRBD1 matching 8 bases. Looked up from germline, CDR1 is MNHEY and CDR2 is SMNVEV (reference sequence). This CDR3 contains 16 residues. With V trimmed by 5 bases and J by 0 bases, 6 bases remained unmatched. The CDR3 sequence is CASSRTGPSSGNTIYF. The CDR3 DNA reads TGTGCCAGCAGTAGGACAGGGCCCAGCTCTGGAAACACCATATATTTT.

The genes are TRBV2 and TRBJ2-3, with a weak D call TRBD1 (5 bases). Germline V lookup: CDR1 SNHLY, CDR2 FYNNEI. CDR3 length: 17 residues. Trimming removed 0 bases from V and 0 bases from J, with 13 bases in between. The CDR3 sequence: CASSEARQFPSTDTQYF. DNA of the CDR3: TGTGCCAGCAGTGAAGCCCGACAGTTCCCTAGCACAGATACGCAGTATTTT.

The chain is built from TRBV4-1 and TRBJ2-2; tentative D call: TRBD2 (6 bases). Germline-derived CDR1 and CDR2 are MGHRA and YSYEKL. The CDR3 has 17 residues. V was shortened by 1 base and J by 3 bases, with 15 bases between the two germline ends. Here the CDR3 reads CASSQVLRRRDTGELFF. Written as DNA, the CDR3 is TGCGCCAGCAGCCAAGTCCTGAGACGGAGGGACACCGGGGAGCTGTTTTTT.

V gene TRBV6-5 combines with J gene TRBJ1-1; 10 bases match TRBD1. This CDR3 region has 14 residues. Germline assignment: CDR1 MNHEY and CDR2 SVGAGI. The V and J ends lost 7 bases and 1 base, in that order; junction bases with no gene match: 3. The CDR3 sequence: CASKRQGANTEAFF. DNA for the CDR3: TGTGCCAGCAAAAGACAGGGGGCGAACACTGAAGCTTTCTTT.

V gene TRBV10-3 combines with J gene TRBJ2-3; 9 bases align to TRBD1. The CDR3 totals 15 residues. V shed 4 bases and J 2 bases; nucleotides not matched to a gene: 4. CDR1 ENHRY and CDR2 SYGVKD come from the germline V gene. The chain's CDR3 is CAISGRDRVTDTQYF. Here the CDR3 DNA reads TGTGCCATCAGTGGCCGGGACAGGGTCACAGATACGCAGTATTTT.

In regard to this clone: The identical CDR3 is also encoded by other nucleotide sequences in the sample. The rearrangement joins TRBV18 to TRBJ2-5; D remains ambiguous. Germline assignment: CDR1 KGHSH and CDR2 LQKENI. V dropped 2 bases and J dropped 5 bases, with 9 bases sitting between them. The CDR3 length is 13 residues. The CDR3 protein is CASSPGQVETQYF. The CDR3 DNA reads TGTGCCAGCTCACCAGGCCAGGTGGAGACCCAGTACTTC.

CDR3 bases: TGCGCCAGCAGGGATTCCGGGACAGGGGTGGCCGGGGAGCTGTTTTTT. This encodes CASRDSGTGVAGELFF. The chain couples TRBV10-2 to TRBJ2-2, with TRBD1 identical over 10 bases. CDR1 and CDR2 (germline): WSHSY, SAAADI. V trimming: 6 bases; J trimming: 6 bases; junction bases outside the gene matches: 10. The CDR3 is 16 residues long.